A few counts support the clone carrying this T cell receptor (beta chain). Its target is not known. TCR beta libraries were prepared from cDNA with unique molecular identifiers. Input amounts of about 0.95 to 11 million T cells were used. These gave 500,000 or so cDNA molecules, so each molecule approximated one T cell. TCRdb used MiXCR to reprocess the PCR reads, holding one entry per CDR3 protein. The sample has 700,000 to 800,000 distinct CDR3 sequences, roughly 27% seen once. The entry originates in a study of post-analysis software for immune sequencing data. General study results and limits: In patients, TRBV5-6, TRBV5-1 and TRBV20-1 belonged to about five TRBV segments found more frequently than in controls.

Germline V CDR1 and CDR2: LGHDT, YNNKEL (reference sequence). The CDR3 is made up of 15 amino acids. The V and J ends lost 4 bases and 6 bases respectively, with 18 bases between them. This clonotype was sampled from a girl aged 10-17 years with multiple sclerosis. The sample consisted of blood. The rearrangement links TRBV3-1 to TRBJ1-2; possibly TRBD1 for D (5 bases). CDR3 nucleotide sequence: TGTGCCAGCAGCCTGACTCTCGGGACGATCCATGGCTACACCTTC. Its protein product is CASSLTLGTIHGYTF. The full variable domain, completed using reference TRBV3-1 and TRBJ1-2, is DTAVSQTPKYLVTQMGNDKSIKCEQNLGHDTMYWYKQDSKKFLKIMFSYNNKELIINETVPNRFSPKSPDKAHLNLHINSLELGDSAVYFCASSLTLGTIHGYTFGSGTRLTVV.